This T cell receptor beta chain comes out of a study of blood T cell repertoires in COVID-19 (dated by TCRdb to 2020 to 2022). Broadly, across the study: The collaborator samples originated in the United States, Italy and Spain and spanned the acute and convalescent phases of COVID-19. The repertoires were made available in a free public database intended to serve as a resource for research on the immune response to SARS-CoV-2. Deeply sampled blood TCRbeta repertoires from subjects exposed to, actively infected with, or recovered from COVID-19 were included in the dataset. Where available, HLA class I and class II types were taken from metadata supplied by the sample provider and were not determined by assay-based typing. The prospective study material was composed of cDNA or gDNA derived from T cells, B-cell-depleted T cells, or PBMCs. A de-identified subject ID, COVID-19 status, age in years and sex were almost always included in the sample metadata. The samples were drawn from two sources: the first 160 participants of the ongoing ImmuneRACE study, and 1,000 to 1,500 subjects contributed by 6 global collaborators. The paper as a whole reports these results and caveats: How much clinical and demographic metadata was included differed by source and by participant, and the metadata was provided uncurated.

The immunoSEQ Assay, a bias-controlled multiplex PCR, was used to amplify TCRbeta CDR3 regions from genomic DNA. As for how the authors treated the data: The number of nucleated cells in each sample was estimated by amplification of reference gene primers within the assay. To quantify the absolute abundance of each unique TCRbeta CDR3 rearrangement, sequence reads were collapsed and filtered. For each sample, productive Simpson clonality was calculated as the square root of Simpson's diversity index over productive rearrangements. Sourced from immuneACCESS, this table was stored by TCRdb with only in-frame sequences that have V and J called. A share of the clones is absent; for the studies checked, an unresolved V gene accounts for under half, and the remainder has no known explanation. The V and J calls and clone size come from that table; D and trimming were worked out from the DNA. The table for this sample lists 100,000 to 120,000 clones; 70% to 90% of them were counted only once. The ten largest clonotypes hold 4% to 5.5% of the sample.

V drops 3 bases and J drops 8 bases, leaving 13 bases in between. The CDR3 holds 13 amino acids from the cysteine to the phenylalanine. The CDR3 DNA has 39 bases and is translated from base 1. Worth noting for this clone: Its target antigen remains unknown. No clone much larger than this one lies a single base away; base qualities are absent.

Collaborating institutions collected whole blood in K2EDTA tubes following their own protocols. For TCRbeta analysis, collaborators shipped samples in one of three forms: frozen whole blood, isolated PBMCs, or DNA extracted from either of those sample types. The TCR originated in a woman aged 50 to 65 with acute or convalescent COVID-19. The rearrangement combines TRBV12-3 or TRBV12-4 with TRBJ1-1, and TRBD1 may be the D gene, going by 6 matching bases. The sample comprised peripheral blood. The sequence in DNA is TGTGCCAGCAGTTTGATAGGGGACAAAGAAGCTTTCTTT. This encodes CASSLIGDKEAFF.